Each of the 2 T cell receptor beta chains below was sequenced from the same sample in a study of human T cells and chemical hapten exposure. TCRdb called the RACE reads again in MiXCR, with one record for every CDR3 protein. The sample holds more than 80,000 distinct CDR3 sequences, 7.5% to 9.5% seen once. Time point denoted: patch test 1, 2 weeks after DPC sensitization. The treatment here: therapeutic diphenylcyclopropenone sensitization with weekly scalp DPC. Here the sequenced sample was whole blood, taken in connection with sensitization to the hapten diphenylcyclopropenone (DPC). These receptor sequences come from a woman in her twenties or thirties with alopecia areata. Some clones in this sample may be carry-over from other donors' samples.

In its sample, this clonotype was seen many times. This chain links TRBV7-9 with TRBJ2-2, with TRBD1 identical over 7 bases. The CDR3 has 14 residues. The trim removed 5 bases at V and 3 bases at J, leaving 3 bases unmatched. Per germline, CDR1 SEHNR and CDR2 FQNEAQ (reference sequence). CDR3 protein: CASSKGTDTGELFF. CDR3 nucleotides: TGTGCCAGCAGCAAAGGGACAGACACCGGGGAGCTGTTTTTT.

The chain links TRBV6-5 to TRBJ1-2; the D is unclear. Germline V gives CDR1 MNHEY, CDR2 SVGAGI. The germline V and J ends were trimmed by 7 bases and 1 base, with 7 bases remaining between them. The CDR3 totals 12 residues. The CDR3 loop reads CASIGSNYGYTF. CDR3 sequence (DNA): TGTGCCAGCATTGGCAGTAACTATGGCTACACCTTC.